This T cell receptor beta chain derives from a study of CD8+ T cells in alopecia areata. This clone was counted a few times. Extraction of RNA preceded its reverse transcription into cDNA, which served as the sequencing template. Libraries were prepared by immunoSEQ multiplex PCR; TCRdb keeps only in-frame clonotypes and omits some of them. The data hold some 150,000 clones, with roughly 60% observed a single time. The treatment here: oral pan-JAK inhibitor, 5-10 mg twice daily. Trimming cost V 2 bases and J 5 bases, with 4 bases left between them. Germline V gene sequence: CDR1 MDHEN, CDR2 SYDVKM. The CDR3 runs to 12 residues.

This chain connects TRBV28 to TRBJ2-1, with D unresolved. This sequence originates from a human donor with alopecia areata. The sample in question was CD4+ T cells sorted from blood, obtained at roughly week 55, from a patient treated with tofacitinib. As DNA, the CDR3 is TGTGCCAGCAGTTTACTAAACAATGAGCAGTTCTTC. Its protein product is CASSLLNNEQFF. Together with reference TRBV28 and TRBJ2-1, the CDR3 gives the full variable domain: DVKVTQSSRYLVKRTGEKVFLECVQDMDHENMFWYRQDPGLGLRLIYFSYDVKMKEKGDIPEGYSVSREKKERFSLILESASTNQTSMYLCASSLLNNEQFFGPGTRLTVL.